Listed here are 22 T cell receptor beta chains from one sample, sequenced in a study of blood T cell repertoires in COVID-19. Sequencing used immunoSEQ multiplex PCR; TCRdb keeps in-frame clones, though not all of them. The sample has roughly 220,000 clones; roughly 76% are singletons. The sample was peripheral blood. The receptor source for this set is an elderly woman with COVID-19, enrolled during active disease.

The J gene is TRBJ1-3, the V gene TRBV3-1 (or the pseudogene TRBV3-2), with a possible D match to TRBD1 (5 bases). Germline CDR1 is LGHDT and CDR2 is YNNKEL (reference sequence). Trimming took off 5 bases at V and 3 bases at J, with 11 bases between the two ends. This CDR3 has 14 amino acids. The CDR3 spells CASSAGHGGNTIYF. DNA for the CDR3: TGTGCCAGCAGCGCCGGACACGGTGGAAACACCATATATTTT.

The CDR3 sequence: CASSEQGTGQSPLHF. CDR3 DNA sequence: TGTGCCAGCAGTGAGCAGGGGACAGGGCAATCACCCCTCCACTTT. J is TRBJ1-6 and V is TRBV6-4; 9 nucleotides align to TRBD1. V was clipped by 3 bases and J by 10 bases; unmatched bases: 7. Germline values: CDR1 MRHNA, CDR2 SNTAGT. The CDR3 is 15 amino acids.

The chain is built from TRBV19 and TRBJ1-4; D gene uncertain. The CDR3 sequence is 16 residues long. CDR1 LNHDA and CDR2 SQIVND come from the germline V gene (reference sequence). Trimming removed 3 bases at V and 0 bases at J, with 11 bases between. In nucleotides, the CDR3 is TGTGCCAGTAGTATGAGTGGTACTGCAACTAATGAAAAACTGTTTTTT. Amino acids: CASSMSGTATNEKLFF.

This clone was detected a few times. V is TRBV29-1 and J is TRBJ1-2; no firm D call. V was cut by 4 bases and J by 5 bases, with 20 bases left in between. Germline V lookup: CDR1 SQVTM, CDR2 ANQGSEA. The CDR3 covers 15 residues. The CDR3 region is CSVAKPNGNRYGYTF. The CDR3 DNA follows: TGCAGCGTTGCTAAGCCGAACGGGAACAGATATGGCTACACCTTC.

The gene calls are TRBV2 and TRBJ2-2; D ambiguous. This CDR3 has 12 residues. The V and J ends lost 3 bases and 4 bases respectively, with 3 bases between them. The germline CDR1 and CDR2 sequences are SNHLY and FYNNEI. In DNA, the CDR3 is TGTGCCAGCAGTGAGCGCACCGGGGAGCTGTTTTTT. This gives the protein CASSERTGELFF. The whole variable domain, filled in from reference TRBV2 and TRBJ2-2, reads EPEVTQTPSHQVTQMGQEVILRCVPISNHLYFYWYRQILGQKVEFLVSFYNNEISEKSEIFDDQFSVERPDGSNFTLKIRSTKLEDSAMYFCASSERTGELFFGEGSRLTVL.

The CDR3 is CASIGAPGAAGGTDTQYF. CDR3 nucleotide sequence: TGTGCCAGCATAGGGGCCCCAGGCGCGGCGGGAGGCACAGATACGCAGTATTTT. This rearrangement joins TRBV25-1 to TRBJ2-3, with 7 positions matching TRBD2. The CDR3 has 18 amino acids. CDR1 and CDR2 from the germline V gene are MGHDK and SYGVNS. Unmatched junction bases numbered 17, after V lost 7 bases and J lost 1 base. The variable domain in full, completed from reference TRBV25-1 and TRBJ2-3, reads EADIYQTPRYLVIGTGKKITLECSQTMGHDKMYWYQQDPGMELHLIHYSYGVNSTEKGDLSSESTVSRIRTEHFPLTLESARPSHTSQYLCASIGAPGAAGGTDTQYFGPGTRLTVL.

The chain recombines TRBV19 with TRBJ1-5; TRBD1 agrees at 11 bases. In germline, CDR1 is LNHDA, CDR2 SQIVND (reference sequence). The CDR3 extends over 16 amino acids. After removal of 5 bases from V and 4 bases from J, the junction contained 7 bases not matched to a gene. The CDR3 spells CASSSRDRGLNQPQHF. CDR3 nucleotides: TGTGCCAGTAGTTCCCGGGACAGGGGGTTGAATCAGCCCCAGCATTTT.

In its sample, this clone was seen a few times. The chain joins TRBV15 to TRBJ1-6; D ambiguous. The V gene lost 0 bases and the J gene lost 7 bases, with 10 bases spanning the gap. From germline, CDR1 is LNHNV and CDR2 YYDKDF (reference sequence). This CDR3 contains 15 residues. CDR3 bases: TGTGCCACCAGCAGAGAGTTCGGGTCGAATTCACCCCTCCACTTT. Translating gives CATSREFGSNSPLHF.

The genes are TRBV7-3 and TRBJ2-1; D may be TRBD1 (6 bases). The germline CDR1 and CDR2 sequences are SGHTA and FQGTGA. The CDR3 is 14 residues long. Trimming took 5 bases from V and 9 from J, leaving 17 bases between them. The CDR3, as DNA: TGTGCCAGCAGCGCCCAACAGGGTCAGGGTGAGCAGTTCTTC. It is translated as CASSAQQGQGEQFF.

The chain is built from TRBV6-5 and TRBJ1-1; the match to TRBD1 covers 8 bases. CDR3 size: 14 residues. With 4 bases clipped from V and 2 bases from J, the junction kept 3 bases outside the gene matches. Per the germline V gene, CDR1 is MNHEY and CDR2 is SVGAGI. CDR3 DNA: TGTGCCAGCAGTTCCGACAGGGGCAACACTGAAGCTTTCTTT. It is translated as CASSSDRGNTEAFF.

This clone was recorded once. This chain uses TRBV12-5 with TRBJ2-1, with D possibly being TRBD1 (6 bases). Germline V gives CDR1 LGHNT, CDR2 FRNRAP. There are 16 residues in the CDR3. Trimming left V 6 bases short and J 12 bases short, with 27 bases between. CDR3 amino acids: CASGSSPWGPLEGQFF. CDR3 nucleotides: TGTGCTAGTGGCTCTTCCCCGTGGGGGCCACTCGAGGGGCAGTTCTTC.

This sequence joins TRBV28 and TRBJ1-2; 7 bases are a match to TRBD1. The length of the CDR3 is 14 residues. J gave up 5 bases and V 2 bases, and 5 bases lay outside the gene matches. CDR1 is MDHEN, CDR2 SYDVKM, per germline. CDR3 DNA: TGTGCCAGCAGTTTAGGGGGACAGTTATATGGCTACACCTTC. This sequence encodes CASSLGGQLYGYTF.

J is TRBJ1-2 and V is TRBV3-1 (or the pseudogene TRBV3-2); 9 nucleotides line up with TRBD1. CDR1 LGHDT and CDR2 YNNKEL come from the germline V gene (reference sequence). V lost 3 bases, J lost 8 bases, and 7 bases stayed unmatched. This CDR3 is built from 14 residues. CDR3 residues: CASSQYRDRAGYTF. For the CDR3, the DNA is TGTGCCAGCAGCCAGTACCGGGACAGGGCGGGCTACACCTTC.

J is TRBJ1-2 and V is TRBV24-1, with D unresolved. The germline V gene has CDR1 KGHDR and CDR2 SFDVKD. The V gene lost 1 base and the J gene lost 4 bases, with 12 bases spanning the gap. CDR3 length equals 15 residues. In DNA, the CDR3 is TGTGCCACCAGTGATTTAAACTCACCACCCTATGGCTACACCTTC. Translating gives CATSDLNSPPYGYTF.

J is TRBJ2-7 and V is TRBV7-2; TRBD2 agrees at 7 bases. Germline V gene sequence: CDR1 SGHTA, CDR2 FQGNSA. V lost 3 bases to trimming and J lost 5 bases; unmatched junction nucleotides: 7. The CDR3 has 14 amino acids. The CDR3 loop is CASSLGREIHEQYF. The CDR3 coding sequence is TGTGCCAGCAGCTTGGGGCGGGAGATCCACGAGCAGTACTTC.

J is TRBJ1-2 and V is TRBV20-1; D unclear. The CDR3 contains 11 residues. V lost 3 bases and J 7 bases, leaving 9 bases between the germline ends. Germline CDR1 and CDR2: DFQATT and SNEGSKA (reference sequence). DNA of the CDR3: TGCAGTGCTAGTGAGGGAGTTGGCTACACCTTC. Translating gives CSASEGVGYTF.

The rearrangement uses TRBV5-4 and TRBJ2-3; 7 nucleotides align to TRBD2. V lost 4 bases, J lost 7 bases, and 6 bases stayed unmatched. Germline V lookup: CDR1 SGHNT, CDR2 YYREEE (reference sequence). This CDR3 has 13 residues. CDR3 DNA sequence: TGTGCCAGCAGCAGTACGGGGGGAAATACGCAGTATTTT. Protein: CASSSTGGNTQYF.

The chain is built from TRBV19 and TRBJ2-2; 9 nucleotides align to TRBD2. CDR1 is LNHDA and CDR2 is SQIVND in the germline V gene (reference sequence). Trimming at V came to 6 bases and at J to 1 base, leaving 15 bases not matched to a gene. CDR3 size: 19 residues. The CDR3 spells CASRGASGISRGNTGELFF. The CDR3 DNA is TGTGCCAGTAGGGGAGCTAGCGGGATCTCACGGGGGAACACCGGGGAGCTGTTTTTT.

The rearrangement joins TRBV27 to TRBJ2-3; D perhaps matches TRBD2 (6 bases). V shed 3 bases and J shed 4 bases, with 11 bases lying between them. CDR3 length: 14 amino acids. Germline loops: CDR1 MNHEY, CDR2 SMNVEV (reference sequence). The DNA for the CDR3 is TGTGCCAGCAGTTTCCCGGGGGAGTCAGATACGCAGTATTTT. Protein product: CASSFPGESDTQYF.

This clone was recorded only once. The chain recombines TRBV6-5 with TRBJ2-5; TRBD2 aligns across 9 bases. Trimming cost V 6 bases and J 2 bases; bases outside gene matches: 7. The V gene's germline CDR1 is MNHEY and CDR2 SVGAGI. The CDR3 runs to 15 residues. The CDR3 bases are TGTGCCAGCAGGGTGGCGGGAGGGCAGCAAGAGACCCAGTACTTC. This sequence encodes CASRVAGGQQETQYF.

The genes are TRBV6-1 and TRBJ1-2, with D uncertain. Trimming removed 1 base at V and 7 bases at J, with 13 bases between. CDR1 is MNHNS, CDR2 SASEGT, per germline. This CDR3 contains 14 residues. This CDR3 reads CASSEVVTSGGYTF. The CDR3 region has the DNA TGTGCCAGCAGTGAAGTTGTCACCTCGGGTGGCTACACCTTC.

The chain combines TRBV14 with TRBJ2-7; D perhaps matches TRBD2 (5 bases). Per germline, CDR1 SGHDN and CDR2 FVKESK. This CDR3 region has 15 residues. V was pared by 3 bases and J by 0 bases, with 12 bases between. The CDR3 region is CASSQSGSLSYEQYF. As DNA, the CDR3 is TGTGCCAGCAGCCAGTCGGGGTCCCTCTCCTACGAGCAGTACTTC.